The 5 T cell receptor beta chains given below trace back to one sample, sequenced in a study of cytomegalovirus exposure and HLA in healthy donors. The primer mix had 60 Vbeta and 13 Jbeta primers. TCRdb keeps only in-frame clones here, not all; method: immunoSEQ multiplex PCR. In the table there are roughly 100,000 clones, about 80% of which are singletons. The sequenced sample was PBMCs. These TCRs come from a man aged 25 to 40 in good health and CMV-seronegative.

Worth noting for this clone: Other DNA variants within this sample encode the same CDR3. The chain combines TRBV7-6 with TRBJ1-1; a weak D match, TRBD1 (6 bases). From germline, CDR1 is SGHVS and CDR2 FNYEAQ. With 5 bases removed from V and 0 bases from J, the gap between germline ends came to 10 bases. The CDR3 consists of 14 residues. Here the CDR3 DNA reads TGTGCCAGCAGCCCCACAGGGCTGAACACTGAAGCTTTCTTT. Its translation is CASSPTGLNTEAFF.

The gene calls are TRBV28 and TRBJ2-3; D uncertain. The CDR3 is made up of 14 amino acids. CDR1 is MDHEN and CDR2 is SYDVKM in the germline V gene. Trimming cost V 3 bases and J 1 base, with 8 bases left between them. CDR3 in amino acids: CASSFQRRTDTQYF. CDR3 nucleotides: TGTGCCAGCAGTTTTCAGAGGCGCACAGATACGCAGTATTTT.

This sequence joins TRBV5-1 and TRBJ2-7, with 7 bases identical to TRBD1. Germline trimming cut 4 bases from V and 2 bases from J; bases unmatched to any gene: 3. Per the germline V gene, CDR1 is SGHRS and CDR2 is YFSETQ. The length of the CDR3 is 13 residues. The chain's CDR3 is CASSADRTYEQYF. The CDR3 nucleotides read TGCGCCAGCAGCGCGGACAGGACCTACGAGCAGTACTTC. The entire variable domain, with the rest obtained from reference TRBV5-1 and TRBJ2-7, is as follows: KAGVTQTPRYLIKTRGQQVTLSCSPISGHRSVSWYQQTPGQGLQFLFEYFSETQRNKGNFPGRFSGRQFSNSRSEMNVSTLELGDSALYLCASSADRTYEQYFGPGTRLTVT.

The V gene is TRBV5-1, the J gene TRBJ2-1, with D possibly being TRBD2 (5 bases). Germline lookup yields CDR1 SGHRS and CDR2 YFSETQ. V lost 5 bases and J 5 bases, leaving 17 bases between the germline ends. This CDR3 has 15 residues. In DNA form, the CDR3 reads TGCGCCAGCAGGGTCGGGGAAGGCAAAAACAATGAGCAGTTCTTC. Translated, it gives CASRVGEGKNNEQFF. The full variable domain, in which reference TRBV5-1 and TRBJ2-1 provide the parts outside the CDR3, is KAGVTQTPRYLIKTRGQQVTLSCSPISGHRSVSWYQQTPGQGLQFLFEYFSETQRNKGNFPGRFSGRQFSNSRSEMNVSTLELGDSALYLCASRVGEGKNNEQFFGPGTRLTVL.

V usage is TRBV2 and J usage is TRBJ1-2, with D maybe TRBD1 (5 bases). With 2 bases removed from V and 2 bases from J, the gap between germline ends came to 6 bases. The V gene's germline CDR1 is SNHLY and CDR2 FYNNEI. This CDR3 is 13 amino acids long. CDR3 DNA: TGTGCCAGCAGTGAACAGGGAAACTATGGCTACACCTTC. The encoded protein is CASSEQGNYGYTF. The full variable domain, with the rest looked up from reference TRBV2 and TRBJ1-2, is EPEVTQTPSHQVTQMGQEVILRCVPISNHLYFYWYRQILGQKVEFLVSFYNNEISEKSEIFDDQFSVERPDGSNFTLKIRSTKLEDSAMYFCASSEQGNYGYTFGSGTRLTVV.